This entry features one T cell receptor (beta chain) sequence. The antigen is undetermined. These data belong to a study of response to subunit inactivated influenza vaccine. Points from the study as a whole: Each seasonal influenza vaccination recruits few new T cells, the authors suggested.

Germline CDR1 and CDR2: DFQATT and SNEGSKA (reference sequence). Trimming stripped 5 bases from V and 4 bases from J, with 11 bases between. This CDR3 has 13 residues. TCRdb called the RT-PCR reads again in MiXCR, with one record for every CDR3 protein. The sample records about 650,000 distinct CDR3 sequences, 11% to 15% being singletons. The starting material was PBMCs from blood, obtained roughly 15 days before vaccination. This TCR was recovered from a man aged 45-65 years who received an inactivated influenza vaccine. J is TRBJ1-4 and V is TRBV20-1; D not certain. The CDR3 nucleotides read TGCAGTGCTTACCGGGTCATTAATGAAAAACTGTTTTTT. Its protein product is CSAYRVINEKLFF.